These 2 T cell receptor beta chains originate from one sample sequenced in a study of early T cells in non-severe SARS-CoV-2 infection. TCRdb reprocessed the 5' RACE reads via MiXCR and lists one record per CDR3 protein. The table includes tens of thousands of distinct CDR3 sequences, 8.5% to 10% detected once. The material was whole blood, obtained at baseline. Receptors were obtained from an adult who was a healthcare worker with PCR-confirmed SARS-CoV-2 infection or an uninfected control (not recorded which).

This clonotype turned up a few times. This chain uses TRBV7-6 with TRBJ2-5, with TRBD2 matching over 9 bases. Germline V gives CDR1 SGHVS, CDR2 FNYEAQ. There are 18 residues in the CDR3. V gave up 0 bases and J gave up 0 bases; unmatched junction bases: 8. CDR3 nucleotides: TGTGCCAGCAGCTTAGCGCGAGCGGGAGGAGGGAACCAAGAGACCCAGTACTTC. It codes for CASSLARAGGGNQETQYF.

This clonotype has at least ten counts. The CDR3 DNA reads TGTGCCACCAGTCAATGGGGTCCAGCATTCAACAATGAGCAGTTCTTC. Protein: CATSQWGPAFNNEQFF. The rearrangement links TRBV24-1 to TRBJ2-1; D gene uncertain. Trimming pared 6 bases from V and 5 bases from J, leaving 19 bases between. CDR1 KGHDR and CDR2 SFDVKD come from the germline V gene. This CDR3 has 16 amino acids.